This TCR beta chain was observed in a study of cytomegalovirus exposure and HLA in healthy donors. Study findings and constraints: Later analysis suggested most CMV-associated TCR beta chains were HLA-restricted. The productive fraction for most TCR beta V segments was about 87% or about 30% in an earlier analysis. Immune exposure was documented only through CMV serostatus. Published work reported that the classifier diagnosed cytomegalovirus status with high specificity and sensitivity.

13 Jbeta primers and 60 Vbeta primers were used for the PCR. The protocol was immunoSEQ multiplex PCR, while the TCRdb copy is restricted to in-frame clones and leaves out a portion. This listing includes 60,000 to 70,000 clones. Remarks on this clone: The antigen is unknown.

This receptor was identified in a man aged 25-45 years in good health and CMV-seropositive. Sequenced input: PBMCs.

This chain's CDR3 is CASSLVGTGMNTGELFF. The CDR3 DNA is TGTGCCAGCAGCTTAGTTGGGACAGGGATGAACACCGGGGAGCTGTTTTTT. The rearrangement joins TRBV7-6 to TRBJ2-2, with 9 positions matching TRBD1. The CDR3 contains 17 residues. The germline V gene has CDR1 SGHVS and CDR2 FNYEAQ. The junction had 4 bases not matched to a gene; V was cut back by 1 base and J by 1 base. Full variable domain (missing parts from reference TRBV7-6 and TRBJ2-2): GAGVSQSPRYKVTKRGQDVALRCDPISGHVSLYWYRQALGQGPEFLTYFNYEAQQDKSGLPNDRFSAERPEGSISTLTIQRTEQRDSAMYRCASSLVGTGMNTGELFFGEGSRLTVL.